One and the same sample provided the 27 T cell receptor beta chains below, sequenced in a study of molecular identifiers for immune sequencing clone quantification (dated by TCRdb to between 2017 and 2018). Libraries were constructed by PCR. This sample was sequenced with an Illumina HiSeq 4000. TCRdb applied fastp at Q25 and MiXCR to the public reads, then kept only in-frame beta chains. Every distinct CDR3 protein forms one entry, paired with its most common genes and DNA. A total of 550,000 to 750,000 distinct CDR3 sequences appear in this sample, 20% of them only once. Under 0.95% of the sample is in the top ten clones. Material: naive CD8+ T cells from blood, with Jurkat cell RNA spiked in. The sample's cell subset or site label is to be understood as: FACS-sorted CD8+CD4-CCR7+CD45RA+ naive T cells. The receptors here all came from a human donor in good health. Some libraries in this study had Jurkat cell RNA spiked in.

This rearrangement joins TRBV6-6 to TRBJ2-1; 7 bases agree with TRBD1. Per germline, CDR1 MNHNY and CDR2 SVGAGI (reference sequence). Unmatched junction bases numbered 4, after V lost 8 bases and J lost 9 bases. The CDR3 covers 11 residues. CDR3 bases: TGTGCCAGCGGCGAGGGGGCTGAGCAGTTCTTC. It codes for CASGEGAEQFF.

The sample holds many counts of this clonotype. The CDR3 reads CASSFYEAGTDTQYF. CDR3 in DNA: TGTGCCAGCAGCTTCTACGAAGCGGGCACAGATACGCAGTATTTT. This chain links TRBV7-2 with TRBJ2-3, with D perhaps TRBD2 (5 bases). Germline CDR1 is SGHTA and CDR2 is FQGNSA. This CDR3 region has 15 residues. The V and J ends lost 3 bases and 1 base respectively, with 11 bases between them.

This clonotype was counted at least ten times. This chain links TRBV7-2 with TRBJ2-1; 8 bases are a match to TRBD2. Germline CDR1 SGHTA, CDR2 FQGNSA. The CDR3 totals 17 residues. Trimming cost V 0 bases and J 2 bases; bases outside gene matches: 6. The CDR3 reads CASSLARGAGPYNEQFF. The DNA of the CDR3 is TGTGCCAGCAGCTTAGCGCGGGGGGCGGGGCCCTACAATGAGCAGTTCTTC.

This clonotype has a count of ten or more. The rearrangement links TRBV20-1 to TRBJ2-7; possible D gene TRBD1, 6 bases. V shed 0 bases and J shed 1 base, with 10 bases lying between them. This CDR3 is 14 amino acids long. Germline V CDR1 and CDR2: DFQATT, SNEGSKA (reference sequence). The CDR3 protein is CSARDARGSYEQYF. DNA for the CDR3: TGCAGTGCTAGAGACGCCAGGGGTTCCTACGAGCAGTACTTC.

With regard to this clonotype: A read error may be the cause here, since a much bigger clone is one base away. The CDR3 carries no conserved terminal phenylalanine or tryptophan, so it likely arises from a read error. V and J are TRBV6-5 and TRBJ2-1; D is perhaps TRBD2 (5 bases). The CDR3 has 13 residues. The germline V gene encodes CDR1 MNHEY and CDR2 SVGAGI. Trimming cost V 0 bases and J 9 bases, with 9 bases left between them. In nucleotides, the CDR3 is TGTGCCAGCAGTTACTCGAGCGAGGGTGAGCAGTTCCTC. It yields the protein CASSYSSEGEQFL.

V and J are TRBV20-1 and TRBJ2-7; TRBD2 is a possible D gene (5 bases). This CDR3 has 17 amino acids. Germline CDR1 DFQATT, CDR2 SNEGSKA (reference sequence). The V end was cut by 0 bases, the J end by 3 bases, with 21 bases between. CDR3 in DNA: TGCAGTGCTAGAGATGTGAGGGCGAAACCACCTATCTACGAGCAGTACTTC. Residues: CSARDVRAKPPIYEQYF.

This clonotype was observed at least ten times. The V call is TRBV10-3, the J call TRBJ1-1; 9 positions match TRBD1. Germline assignment: CDR1 ENHRY and CDR2 SYGVKD. Unmatched junction bases numbered 14, after V lost 6 bases and J lost 6 bases. This CDR3 comprises 16 residues. The CDR3 is CAIRAINLDRGSEAFF. In DNA form, the CDR3 reads TGTGCCATCAGGGCTATTAACTTGGACAGGGGCTCTGAAGCTTTCTTT.

This clonotype was recorded many times. The gene calls are TRBV5-1 and TRBJ2-1; D is ambiguous. The CDR3 is 17 residues long. CDR1 and CDR2 from the germline V gene are SGHRS and YFSETQ. Trimming pared 5 bases from V and 5 bases from J, leaving 23 bases between. The CDR3 region has the DNA TGCGCCAGCAGACTTGGCGTTACTACCAAAGGAAACAATGAGCAGTTCTTC. It translates to CASRLGVTTKGNNEQFF.

This clonotype was counted between two and nine times. Just one base apart from a much larger clone, this may be a read error. V usage is TRBV28 and J usage is TRBJ2-1; tentative D call: TRBD1 (6 bases). Germline CDR1 MDHEN, CDR2 SYDVKM. The CDR3 sequence is 14 residues long. CDR3 sequence: CASSFRGPYSEQFF. The CDR3 DNA follows: TGTGCCAGCAGTTTCAGGGGCCCTTACAGTGAGCAGTTCTTC.

Notes on this clonotype: This may be a read error: a much more frequent sequence differs by one nucleotide. The V call is TRBV4-1, the J call TRBJ2-7; D may be TRBD2 (5 bases). The V gene lost 4 bases and the J gene lost 9 bases, with 16 bases spanning the gap. The CDR3 is made up of 13 amino acids. Germline values: CDR1 MGHRA, CDR2 YSYEKL. Here the CDR3 reads CASSLSGVNVQYF. The CDR3 DNA is TGCGCCAGCAGCCTGAGCGGAGTCAACGTGCAGTACTTC.

The DNA of the CDR3 is TGTGCCAGCACCAGCATCGGGGGAAGTAACTATGGCTACACCTTC. It is translated as CASTSIGGSNYGYTF. This chain uses TRBV28 with TRBJ1-2, with D perhaps matching TRBD1 (5 bases). The CDR3 has 15 amino acids. The germline V and J ends were trimmed by 7 bases and 1 base, with 16 bases remaining between them. Germline CDR1 is MDHEN and CDR2 is SYDVKM.

The chain links TRBV30 to TRBJ2-3; 11 nucleotides agree with TRBD2. V dropped 3 bases and J dropped 0; count of bases not matched to a gene: 5. The CDR3 consists of 16 residues. The germline V gene has CDR1 GTSNPN and CDR2 SVGIG (reference sequence). CDR3 DNA sequence: TGTGCCTGGAGCGAAACTAGCGGGGGCAGCACAGATACGCAGTATTTT. Encoded protein: CAWSETSGGSTDTQYF.

This clonotype was recorded many times. The V and J genes are TRBV28 and TRBJ1-1; unclear D gene. The CDR3 is 17 amino acids. The germline CDR1 and CDR2 sequences are MDHEN and SYDVKM. The V end was cut by 2 bases, the J end by 2 bases, with 18 bases between. The CDR3 bases are TGTGCCAGCAGTTTACGCCGGCCATTAGGGATAAACACTGAAGCTTTCTTT. As protein: CASSLRRPLGINTEAFF.

This CDR3 reads CASSLETNYNSPLHF. Written as DNA, the CDR3 is TGTGCCAGCAGCTTGGAGACAAACTATAATTCACCCCTCCACTTT. The chain employs TRBV5-8 and TRBJ1-6; D ambiguous. Trimming left V 0 bases short and J 3 bases short, with 7 bases between. Germline lookup yields CDR1 SGHTS and CDR2 YDEGEE. The CDR3 consists of 15 residues.

V and J are TRBV19 and TRBJ2-7; D may be TRBD1 (6 bases). The CDR3 consists of 11 residues. Germline CDR1 reads LNHDA; CDR2 reads SQIVND (reference sequence). V was cut by 6 bases and J by 10 bases, with 13 bases left in between. The CDR3 DNA is TGTGCCAGTAGAGCAGGGGTAGACCAGTACTTC. This gives the protein CASRAGVDQYF. Drawing the rest from reference TRBV19 and TRBJ2-7, the complete variable domain is DGGITQSPKYLFRKEGQNVTLSCEQNLNHDAMYWYRQDPGQGLRLIYYSQIVNDFQKGDIAEGYSVSREKKESFPLTVTSAQKNPTAFYLCASRAGVDQYFGPGTRLTVT.

As regards this clonotype: A clone one base away is much larger, so this may be a read error. V is TRBV30 and J is TRBJ1-1; D ambiguous. CDR1 is GTSNPN and CDR2 is SVGIG in the germline V gene (reference sequence). V lost 3 bases and J lost 0, with 11 bases in between. The CDR3 consists of 14 residues. CDR3 protein: CAWREVPVNTEAFF. CDR3 sequence (DNA): TGTGCCTGGAGGGAAGTTCCCGTGAACACTGAAGCTTTCTTT.

On this clonotype: A read error may explain this, as a much larger clone is one base away. The rearrangement links TRBV6-2 or TRBV6-3 to TRBJ2-7, with D perhaps matching TRBD2 (5 bases). Germline CDR1 and CDR2: MNHEY and SVGEGT. This CDR3 contains 15 residues. The CDR3 nucleotides are TGTGCCTGCAGTTTGAGGACTCCTGCGCTGGGGGAGCAGTACTTC. As protein: CACSLRTPALGEQYF.

This clonotype was observed at least ten times. J is TRBJ2-6 and V is TRBV16; 10 nucleotides match TRBD1. This CDR3 has 20 amino acids. V lost 0 bases to trimming and J lost 0 bases; unmatched junction nucleotides: 8. Germline V lookup: CDR1 KGHSY, CDR2 FQNENV. The CDR3 DNA reads as TGTGCCAGCAGCCAATCGACAGGGGGCTTATTAAGCTCTGGGGCCAACGTCCTGACTTTC. It specifies CASSQSTGGLLSSGANVLTF. The full variable domain, rest sourced from reference TRBV16 and TRBJ2-6, is GEEVAQTPKHLVRGEGQKAKLYCAPIKGHSYVFWYQQVLKNEFKFLISFQNENVFDETGMPKERFSAKCLPNSPCSLEIQATKLEDSAVYFCASSQSTGGLLSSGANVLTFGAGSRLTVL.

As to this clonotype: This likely came from a read error, as a far larger clone is one base away. The rearrangement links TRBV5-1 to TRBJ2-1; TRBD2 might be the D (5 bases). This CDR3 is built from 14 residues. Germline values: CDR1 SGHRS, CDR2 YFSETQ. The CDR3 loop reads CASSFGGSYNEQLF. DNA of the CDR3: TGCGCCAGCAGCTTTGGCGGGTCCTACAATGAGCAGCTCTTC.

This clonotype was recorded many times. V and J are TRBV6-1 and TRBJ2-1; no clear D gene. Germline CDR1 and CDR2: MNHNS and SASEGT. Deletions cut 4 bases from V and 9 bases from J, with 7 bases between. The CDR3 totals 11 residues. CDR3 bases: TGTGCCAGCAGTGCAATGAGTGAGCAGTTCTTC. Translated, it gives CASSAMSEQFF.

In regard to this clonotype: In this CDR3 the conserved last residue, phenylalanine or tryptophan, is missing, so a read error is likely. The chain joins TRBV30 to TRBJ2-5, with a tentative D call TRBD2 (5 bases). The germline CDR1 and CDR2 sequences are GTSNPN and SVGIG (reference sequence). Trimming removed 2 bases at V and 7 bases at J, with 14 bases between. The CDR3 consists of 13 residues. The CDR3 spells CAWSQISAGTQYL. CDR3 DNA: TGTGCCTGGAGTCAGATTAGTGCGGGGACCCAGTACCTC.

Concerning this clonotype: A much larger clone is a single base away; this may be a read error. The rearrangement links TRBV4-2 to TRBJ2-1; possible D gene TRBD2, 6 bases. There are 16 residues in the CDR3. The germline gives CDR1 LGHNA, CDR2 YNFKEQ. Trimming took 0 bases from V and 8 from J, leaving 17 bases between them. CDR3 DNA: TGTGCCAGCAGCCAAGATATGCTAGCGAGAGGGGATGAGCAGTTCTTC. Translating it yields CASSQDMLARGDEQFF.

This clonotype was counted between two and nine times. The V call is TRBV27, the J call TRBJ1-6, with a tentative D call TRBD1 (6 bases). From germline, CDR1 is MNHEY and CDR2 SMNVEV (reference sequence). V lost 3 bases, J lost 6 bases, and 9 bases lay in between. This CDR3 contains 14 residues. CDR3 nucleotide sequence: TGTGCCAGCAGTTTTACAGGGTTTAATTCACCCCTCCACTTT. This translates into CASSFTGFNSPLHF.

The chain is built from TRBV11-2 and TRBJ2-1; possibly TRBD1 or TRBD2 for D (6 bases each). The length of the CDR3 is 16 residues. V was shortened by 1 base and J by 10 bases, with 20 bases between the two germline ends. Germline V gene data show CDR1 as SGHAT and CDR2 as FQNNGV. CDR3 amino acids: CASSLVHLGARGEQFF. The CDR3 coding sequence is TGTGCCAGCAGCTTAGTCCACTTGGGGGCCCGGGGGGAGCAGTTCTTC.

This clonotype was detected ten times or more. The CDR3 is CASSNYGANQPQHF. CDR3 nucleotides: TGTGCCAGCAGTAATTACGGGGCCAATCAGCCCCAGCATTTT. The rearrangement links TRBV6-2 or TRBV6-3 to TRBJ1-5, with D perhaps TRBD1 (5 bases). There are 14 residues in the CDR3. V was cut by 5 bases and J by 3 bases, with 11 bases left in between. Germline CDR1 reads MNHEY; CDR2 reads SVGEGT.

Of note for this clonotype: Given a much more abundant clone one base away, this may be a read error. The chain employs TRBV7-9 and TRBJ1-1; TRBD1 is a possible D gene (5 bases). Germline V gene lookup returns CDR1 SEHNR and CDR2 FQNEAQ (reference sequence). The CDR3 has 15 residues. In DNA form, the CDR3 reads TGTGCCAGCAGCCCCTTTATAGGGGAGAACACTGAAGCTTCCTTT. It yields the protein CASSPFIGENTEASF.

The V and J genes are TRBV18 and TRBJ2-4; 9 positions agree with TRBD1. The CDR3 spans 14 residues. After removal of 0 bases from V and 7 bases from J, the junction contained 1 base not matched to a gene. CDR1 is KGHSH, CDR2 LQKENI, per germline. The DNA of the CDR3 is TGTGCCAGCTCACCACCGGGACAGGGTAACATTCAGTACTTC. This codes for CASSPPGQGNIQYF.